This T cell receptor beta chain was documented in a study of blood T cells in healthy people across ages. Study-level results: Diversity estimates from one million T cells were considered underestimates. The study found more naive CD4+ cells and higher diversity in long-lived than aged donors. With donor CMV status unknown, expanded clonotype changes were possibly confounded.

The CDR3 has 11 amino acids. Germline lookup yields CDR1 KGHSH and CDR2 LQKENI. Germline trimming cut 10 bases from V and 7 bases from J; bases unmatched to any gene: 6. A word on this clonotype: Its antigen is unidentified.

Combining a sample-barcoded 5' primer with a J-beta primer mix, a second PCR ran for roughly 6 to 11 cycles. TCRdb used MiXCR to reprocess the 5' RACE reads, holding one entry per CDR3 protein. Altogether 1.5 million to 2 million distinct CDR3 sequences are present, under 30% being singletons, with the ten largest covering about 7.7%. Each donor was a healthy Caucasian individual from Russia, aged roughly 6 to 90. Sequencing was carried out using blood. This TCR derives from a woman in her twenties or thirties in good health. The chain employs TRBV18 and TRBJ1-1; 7 bases are a match to TRBD1. The CDR3 DNA is TGTGCCACCTCCAGGGGGTTTGAAGCTTTCTTT. It codes for CATSRGFEAFF.